This TCR beta chain is from a study of cytomegalovirus exposure and HLA in healthy donors. This clone was seen only a few times. The antigen is unknown. Primers for the PCR totalled 60 Vbeta and 13 Jbeta. Repertoires were generated with immunoSEQ multiplex PCR, while TCRdb's copy carries only in-frame clones and drops some. Of about 100,000 clones detected, under 80% appear once; the ten largest clones hold 4% to 5.5%. General study findings and limits: Diagnosis of cytomegalovirus status made by the classifier reportedly showed high specificity and sensitivity. Among CMV-associated TCR beta chains, most appeared HLA-restricted in a later analysis. Several top significant clusters appeared, in a later analysis, to be linked to common viral pathogens.

Losses at the gene ends were 3 bases for V and 7 bases for J; bases not matched to a gene: 6. The CDR3 consists of 15 residues. Germline V gives CDR1 LNHNV, CDR2 YYDKDF (reference sequence). The sequence was collected from a woman aged 18-35 years in good health and CMV-seropositive. The rearrangement links TRBV15 to TRBJ1-5; 10 bases are shared with TRBD1. The sequenced sample was PBMCs. This CDR3 reads CATSRGTGVDQPQHF. The CDR3 DNA reads TGTGCCACCAGCAGGGGGACAGGGGTAGACCAGCCCCAGCATTTT.